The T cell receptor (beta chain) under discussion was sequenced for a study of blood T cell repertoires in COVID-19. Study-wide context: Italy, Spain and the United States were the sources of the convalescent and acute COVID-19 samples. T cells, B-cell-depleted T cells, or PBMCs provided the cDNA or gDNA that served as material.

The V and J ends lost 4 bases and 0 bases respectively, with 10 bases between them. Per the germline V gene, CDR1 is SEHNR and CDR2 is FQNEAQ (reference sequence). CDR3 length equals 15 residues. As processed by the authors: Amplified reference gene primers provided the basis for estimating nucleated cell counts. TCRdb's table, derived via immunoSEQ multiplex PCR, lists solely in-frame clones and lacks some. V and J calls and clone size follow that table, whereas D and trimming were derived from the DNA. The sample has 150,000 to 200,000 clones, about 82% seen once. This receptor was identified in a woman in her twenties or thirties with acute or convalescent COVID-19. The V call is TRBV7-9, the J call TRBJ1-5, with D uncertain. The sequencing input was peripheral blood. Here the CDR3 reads CASSYGDLSNQPQHF. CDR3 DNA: TGTGCCAGCAGCTATGGAGATCTTAGCAATCAGCCCCAGCATTTT.